The T cell receptor (beta chain) described here comes from a study of CD8 T cells in Susac syndrome. This clonotype was counted a few times. With random hexamers, roughly 0.5 to 1 ug RNA was reverse transcribed. Each CDR3 protein gets one entry after TCRdb re-called the immunoSEQ multiplex PCR reads with MiXCR. Of some 150,000 distinct CDR3 sequences in the sample, approximately 95% are singletons; the top ten hold 0.16%. V was shortened by 0 bases and J by 8 bases, with 11 bases between the two germline ends. Germline V gene data show CDR1 as KGHSH and CDR2 as LQKENI. The CDR3 is made up of 14 amino acids.

This sequence joins TRBV18 and TRBJ1-3, with D unresolved. This receptor was obtained from a human donor with Susac syndrome. Sample: CD4+ T cells from PBMCs. The CDR3 loop reads CASSPPAQGDTIYF. The DNA of the CDR3 is TGTGCCAGCTCACCACCTGCACAAGGAGACACCATATATTTT.